The subject of this entry is one T cell receptor (beta chain). The antigen is undetermined. The method was immunoSEQ multiplex PCR; TCRdb's version includes in-frame clones alone and lacks a portion of them. The data contain 50,000 to 80,000 clones, around four fifths of them seen just once; the ten biggest clones take up about 1.9%. The data originate from a study of OX40 agonist ivuxolimab in advanced cancers. For the study at large: A diagnosis of hepatocellular carcinoma, melanoma, renal cell or head and neck cancer was present in dose-escalation patients.

General study findings and limits: There was clonal expansion of CD4+ and CD8+ blood T cells by week 6 at 0.1 to 3.0 mg/kg.

V was clipped by 5 bases and J by 2 bases; unmatched bases: 10. The CDR3 extends over 19 amino acids. The germline CDR1 and CDR2 sequences are SGHTA and FQGTGA. Exclusion of a patient followed from autoimmune disease history or systemic immunosuppression. Sequencing used CD4+ or CD8+ T cells sorted from blood, obtained in a trial of the OX40 agonist ivuxolimab. This chain uses TRBV7-3 with TRBJ2-2; 14 nucleotides agree with TRBD2. The sequence was obtained from an adult with an advanced solid tumor such as melanoma, head and neck, liver or kidney cancer. The CDR3 bases are TGTGCCAGCAGCCGCAAGGGACTAGCGGGGGAAGTTAACACCGGGGAGCTGTTTTTT. Translating it yields CASSRKGLAGEVNTGELFF. The variable domain in full, completed from reference TRBV7-3 and TRBJ2-2, reads GAGVSQTPSNKVTEKGKYVELRCDPISGHTALYWYRQSLGQGPEFLIYFQGTGAADDSGLPNDRFFAVRPEGSVSTLKIQRTERGDSAVYLCASSRKGLAGEVNTGELFFGEGSRLTVL.